This is a list of T cell receptor beta chains from one sample in a study of spatial heterogeneity in lung cancer. TCRdb recomputed calls from the 5' RACE reads with MiXCR, one row per CDR3 protein. The sample holds approximately 20,000 distinct CDR3 sequences; roughly 4.5% are singletons and the top ten take 7.4%. The sample here was PBMCs, taken at surgery. The origin of the receptors is a male donor with early-stage non-small cell lung cancer. Each CDR3 is given with its conserved first and last residue. D genes are given only for firm matches. The size of a clone is reported for some rows only, either as once, few or many, or as a class for expanded clones.

abundance	d_gene	j_gene	v_gene	CDR3nt	CDR3aa
few	TRBD1	TRBJ1-1	TRBV6-2/TRBV6-3	TGTGCCAGCAGTGACCGGACAGGAGGTATGAACACTGAAGCTTTCTTT	CASSDRTGGMNTEAFF
many	TRBD1	TRBJ1-6	TRBV2	TGTGCCAGCGGTACGGGGACAGATAATTCACCCCTCCACTTT	CASGTGTDNSPLHF
NA	TRBD1	TRBJ1-1	TRBV6-1	TGTGCCAGCAGTGAAACTGGACAGGCGAACACTGAAGCTTTCTTT	CASSETGQANTEAFF
many	TRBD1	TRBJ1-6	TRBV5-1	TGCGCCAGCCGTGGGGACAGGGGGCCTACCTCCTATAATTCACCCCTCCACTTT	CASRGDRGPTSYNSPLHF
many	NA	TRBJ2-7	TRBV7-2	TGTGCCAGCAGCTTAGTGTCTGGAGTTCACGAGCAGTACTTC	CASSLVSGVHEQYF
many	NA	TRBJ1-5	TRBV28	TGTGCCAGCGGCGGGGGACTGCACAATCAGCCCCAGCATTTT	CASGGGLHNQPQHF
many	TRBD2	TRBJ2-1	TRBV3-1	TGTGCCAGCAGTCGACTAGCGGGAGACAATGAGCAGTTCTTC	CASSRLAGDNEQFF
few	TRBD1	TRBJ2-3	TRBV9	TGTGCCAGCAGCGCTCCGGGACAGGCTATCACAGATACGCAGTATTTT	CASSAPGQAITDTQYF
many	NA	TRBJ2-7	TRBV29-1	TGCAGCGTTGCTGGTACGACCTCCGAGCAGTACTTC	CSVAGTTSEQYF
few	NA	TRBJ2-2	TRBV5-6	TGTGCCAGCAGCTCGACGGACTATTCCGGGGAGCTGTTTTTT	CASSSTDYSGELFF
few	TRBD1	TRBJ2-5	TRBV6-6	TGTGCCAGCAAAGGGACAGGGGGCATCGAGACCCAGTACTTC	CASKGTGGIETQYF
many	TRBD1	TRBJ2-7	TRBV10-3	TGTGCCATCAGTAGCCGGGACAGAGCTACCTACGAGCAGTACTTC	CAISSRDRATYEQYF
many	NA	TRBJ2-7	TRBV15	TGTGCCACCAGCAGAGGGTCGAAATACGAGCAGTACTTC	CATSRGSKYEQYF
few	NA	TRBJ2-2	TRBV12-3/TRBV12-4	TGTGCCAGCAGGCCGGGACTTAACACCGGGGAGCTGTTTTTT	CASRPGLNTGELFF
many	NA	TRBJ2-1	TRBV7-9	TGTGCCAGCAGCCCCCTGGGGGAGGCAGTTGACAATGAGCAGTTCTTC	CASSPLGEAVDNEQFF
many	NA	TRBJ2-3	TRBV2	TGTGCCAGCAGGTTCGGAGAGGCTGCCCCAGATACGCAGTATTTT	CASRFGEAAPDTQYF
many	NA	TRBJ2-5	TRBV7-7	TGTGCTAGCAGCTTAGCAGCAAGGGAGACCCAGTACTTC	CASSLAARETQYF
many	TRBD1	TRBJ1-5	TRBV27	TGTGCCAGCAGTTTGACAGGGGTGGGGAGCAATCAGCCCCAGCATTTT	CASSLTGVGSNQPQHF
many	NA	TRBJ2-1	TRBV29-1	TGCAGCGTTGCCCCCATGGGGGCTGGACACAATGAGCAGTTCTTC	CSVAPMGAGHNEQFF
many	TRBD1	TRBJ1-1	TRBV18	TGTGCCAGCTCACCGAGGGGACAGGGGGCCATGAACACTGAAGCTTTCTTT	CASSPRGQGAMNTEAFF
many	NA	TRBJ2-3	TRBV24-1	TGTGCCACCAGTGATAAGATTCTCCCAGATACGCAGTATTTT	CATSDKILPDTQYF
many	NA	TRBJ1-1	TRBV6-1	TGTGCCAGCAGCGCGAAGACATTGGGCACTGAAGCTTTCTTT	CASSAKTLGTEAFF
NA	TRBD2	TRBJ2-7	TRBV20-1	TGCAGTGCTAGGGGCGGGGGGAGCTCCTACGAGCAGTACTTC	CSARGGGSSYEQYF
many	NA	TRBJ2-1	TRBV12-3/TRBV12-4	TGTGCCAGCAGTTTAGGTCCGGGCCACGACAATGAGCAGTTCTTC	CASSLGPGHDNEQFF
many	NA	TRBJ2-3	TRBV6-1	TGTGCCAGCGTTCGTCGGACAGCCACAGATACGCAGTATTTT	CASVRRTATDTQYF
few	NA	TRBJ1-2	TRBV5-1	TGCGCCATACACCGGGGGTTTAGCTATGGCTACACCTTC	CAIHRGFSYGYTF
many	TRBD1	TRBJ1-2	TRBV10-3	TGTGCCATCAGTGGTACGACAGGGGTATTCGGCTACACCTTC	CAISGTTGVFGYTF
many	NA	TRBJ2-4	TRBV2	TGTGCCAGCAGTGAGGGTTTGACGCTAGCCAAAAACATTCAGTACTTC	CASSEGLTLAKNIQYF
NA	NA	TRBJ2-2	TRBV12-3/TRBV12-4	TGTGCCAGCAGTTTATGGGCAGGTCTCGCCGGGGAGCTGTTTTTT	CASSLWAGLAGELFF
NA	NA	TRBJ2-1	TRBV29-1	TGCAGCGTTGAAGGTACAGGCCTCAATGAGCAGTTCTTC	CSVEGTGLNEQFF